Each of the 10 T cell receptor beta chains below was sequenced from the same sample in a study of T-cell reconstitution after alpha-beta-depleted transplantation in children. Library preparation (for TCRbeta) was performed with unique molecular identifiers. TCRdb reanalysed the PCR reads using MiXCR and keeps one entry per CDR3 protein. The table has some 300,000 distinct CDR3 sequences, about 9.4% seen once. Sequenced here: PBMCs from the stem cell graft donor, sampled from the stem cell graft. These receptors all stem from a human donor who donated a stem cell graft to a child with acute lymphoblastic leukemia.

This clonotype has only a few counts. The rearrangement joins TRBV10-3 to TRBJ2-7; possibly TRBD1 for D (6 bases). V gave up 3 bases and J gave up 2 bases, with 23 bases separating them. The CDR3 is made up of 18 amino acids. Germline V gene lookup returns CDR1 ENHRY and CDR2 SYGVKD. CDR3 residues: CAISDIQGQDSVPYEQYF. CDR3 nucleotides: TGTGCCATCAGTGATATCCAGGGGCAGGATAGCGTCCCCTACGAGCAGTACTTC.

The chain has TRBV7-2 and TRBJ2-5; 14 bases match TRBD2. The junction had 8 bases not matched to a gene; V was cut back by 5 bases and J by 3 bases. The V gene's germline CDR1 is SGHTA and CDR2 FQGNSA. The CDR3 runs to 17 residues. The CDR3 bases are TGTGCCAGCAGCCTAGGGGTGGGACTAGCGGGAGAAGAGACCCAGTACTTC. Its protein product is CASSLGVGLAGEETQYF.

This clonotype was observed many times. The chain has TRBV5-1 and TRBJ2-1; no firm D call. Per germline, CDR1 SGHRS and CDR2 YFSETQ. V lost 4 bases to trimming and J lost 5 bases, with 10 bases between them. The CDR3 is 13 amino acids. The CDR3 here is CASSLGFNNEQFF. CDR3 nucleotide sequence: TGCGCCAGCAGCCTCGGTTTCAACAATGAGCAGTTCTTC.

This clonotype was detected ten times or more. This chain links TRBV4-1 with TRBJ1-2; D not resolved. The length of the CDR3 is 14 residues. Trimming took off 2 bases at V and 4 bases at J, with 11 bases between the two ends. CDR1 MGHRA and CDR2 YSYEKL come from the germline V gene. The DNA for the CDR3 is TGCGCCAGCAGCCAACCGATATCCCGCTATGGCTACACCTTC. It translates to CASSQPISRYGYTF.

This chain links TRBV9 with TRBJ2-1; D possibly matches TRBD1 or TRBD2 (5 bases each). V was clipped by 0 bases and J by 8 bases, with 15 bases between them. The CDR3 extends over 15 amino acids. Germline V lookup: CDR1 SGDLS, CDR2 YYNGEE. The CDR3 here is CASSVGDRVRHEQFF. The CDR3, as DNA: TGTGCCAGCAGCGTAGGGGACCGGGTTAGGCATGAGCAGTTCTTC. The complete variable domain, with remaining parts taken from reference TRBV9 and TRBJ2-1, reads DSGVTQTPKHLITATGQRVTLRCSPRSGDLSVYWYQQSLDQGLQFLIQYYNGEERAKGNILERFSAQQFPDLHSELNLSSLELGDSALYFCASSVGDRVRHEQFFGPGTRLTVL.

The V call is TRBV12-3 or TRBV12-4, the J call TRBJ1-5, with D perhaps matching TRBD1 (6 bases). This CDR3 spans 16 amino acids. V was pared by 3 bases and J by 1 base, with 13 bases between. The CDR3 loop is CASSFRTGASNQPQHF. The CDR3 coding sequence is TGTGCCAGCAGTTTCCGGACGGGGGCAAGCAATCAGCCCCAGCATTTT.

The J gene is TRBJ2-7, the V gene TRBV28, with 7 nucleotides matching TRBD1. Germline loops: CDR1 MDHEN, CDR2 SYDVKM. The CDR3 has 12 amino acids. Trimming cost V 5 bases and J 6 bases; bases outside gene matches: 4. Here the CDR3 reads CASSTGVGEQYF. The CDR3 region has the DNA TGTGCCAGCAGTACAGGGGTCGGCGAGCAGTACTTC. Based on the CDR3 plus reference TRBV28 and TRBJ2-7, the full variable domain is DVKVTQSSRYLVKRTGEKVFLECVQDMDHENMFWYRQDPGLGLRLIYFSYDVKMKEKGDIPEGYSVSREKKERFSLILESASTNQTSMYLCASSTGVGEQYFGPGTRLTVT.

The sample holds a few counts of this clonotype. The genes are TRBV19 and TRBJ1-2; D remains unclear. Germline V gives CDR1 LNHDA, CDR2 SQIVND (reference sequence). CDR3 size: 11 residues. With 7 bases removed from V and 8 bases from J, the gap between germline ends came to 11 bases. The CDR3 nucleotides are TGTGCCAGTACTACCCGCTTGGGCTACACCTTC. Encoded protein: CASTTRLGYTF.

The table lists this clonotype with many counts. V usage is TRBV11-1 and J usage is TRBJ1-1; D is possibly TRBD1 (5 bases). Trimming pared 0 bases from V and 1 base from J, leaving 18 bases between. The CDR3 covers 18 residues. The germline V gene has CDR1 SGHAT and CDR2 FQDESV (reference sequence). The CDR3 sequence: CASSLAQWGSRWNTEAFF. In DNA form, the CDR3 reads TGTGCCAGCAGCTTAGCTCAGTGGGGCAGTCGGTGGAACACTGAAGCTTTCTTT.

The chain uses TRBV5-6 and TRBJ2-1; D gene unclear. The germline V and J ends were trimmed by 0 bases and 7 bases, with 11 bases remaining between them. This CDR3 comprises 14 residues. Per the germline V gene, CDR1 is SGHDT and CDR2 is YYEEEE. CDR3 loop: CASSLDIHENEQFF. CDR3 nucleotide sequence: TGTGCCAGCAGCTTGGATATTCACGAGAATGAGCAGTTCTTC.